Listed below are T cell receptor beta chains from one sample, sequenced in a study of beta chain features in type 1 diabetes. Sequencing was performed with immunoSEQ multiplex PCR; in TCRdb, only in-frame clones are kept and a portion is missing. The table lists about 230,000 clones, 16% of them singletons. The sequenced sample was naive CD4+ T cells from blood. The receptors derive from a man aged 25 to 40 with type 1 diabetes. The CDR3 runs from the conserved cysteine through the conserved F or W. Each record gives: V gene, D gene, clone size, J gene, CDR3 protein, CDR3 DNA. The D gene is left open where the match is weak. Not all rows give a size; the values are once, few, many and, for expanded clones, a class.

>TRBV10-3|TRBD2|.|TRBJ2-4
CAISAERGSKNIQYF
TGTGCCATCAGTGCGGAGCGGGGGAGCAAAAACATTCAGTACTTC
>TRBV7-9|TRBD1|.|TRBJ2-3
CASSRGTGGSAQYF
TGTGCCAGCAGCCGAGGGACAGGGGGCTCGGCGCAGTATTTT
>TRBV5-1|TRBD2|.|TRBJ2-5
CASSLASGSQETQYF
TGCGCCAGCAGCTTGGCCAGCGGGAGCCAAGAGACCCAGTACTTC
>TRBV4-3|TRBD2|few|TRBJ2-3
CALGPRSAGGPGNTDTQYF
TGCGCCTTAGGGCCACGTTCAGCGGGAGGGCCGGGGAACACAGATACGCAGTATTTT
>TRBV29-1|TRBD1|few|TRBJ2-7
CSVVRGPYEQYF
TGCAGCGTTGTGAGGGGGCCCTACGAGCAGTACTTC
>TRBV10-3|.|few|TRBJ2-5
CAIRGVLGETQYF
TGTGCCATCAGGGGTGTATTGGGGGAGACCCAGTACTTC
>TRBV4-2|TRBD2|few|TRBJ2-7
CASSPRPREDHEQYF
TGTGCCAGCAGCCCACGGCCGCGGGAGGACCACGAGCAGTACTTC
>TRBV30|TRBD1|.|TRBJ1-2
CAWSVGTGMLGYTF
TGTGCCTGGAGTGTAGGGACAGGGATGTTGGGCTACACCTTC
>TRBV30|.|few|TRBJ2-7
CAWTRQGLYEQYF
TGTGCCTGGACGCGACAGGGACTTTACGAGCAGTACTTC
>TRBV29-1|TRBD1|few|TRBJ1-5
CSVRGQGFNQPQHF
TGCAGCGTTCGGGGACAGGGCTTCAATCAGCCCCAGCATTTT
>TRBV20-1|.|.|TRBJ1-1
CSAQGDTEAFF
TGCAGTGCCCAAGGGGACACTGAAGCTTTCTTT
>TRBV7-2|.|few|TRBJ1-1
CASSLSRLGWEREAFF
TGTGCCAGCAGCTTGAGTCGGCTGGGTTGGGAACGTGAAGCTTTCTTT
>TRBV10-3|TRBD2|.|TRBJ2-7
CAIRDMREGGDEQYF
TGTGCCATCAGGGACATGCGGGAGGGTGGCGACGAGCAGTACTTC
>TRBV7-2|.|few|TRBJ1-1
CASRLNTEAFF
TGTGCCAGCAGACTGAACACTGAAGCTTTCTTT
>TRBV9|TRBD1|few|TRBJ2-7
CASSSSRGQGPSYEQYF
TGTGCCAGCAGCTCCAGTAGGGGACAGGGGCCCTCGTACGAGCAGTACTTC
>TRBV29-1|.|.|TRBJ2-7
CSVEGGGSAYEQYF
TGCAGCGTTGAAGGCGGGGGCAGTGCCTACGAGCAGTACTTC
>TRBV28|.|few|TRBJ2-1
CASTSTGEQFF
TGTGCCAGCACCTCGACGGGTGAGCAGTTCTTC
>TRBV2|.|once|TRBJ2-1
CASRKERPSNEQFF
TGTGCCAGCAGGAAAGAGAGACCCAGCAATGAGCAGTTCTTC
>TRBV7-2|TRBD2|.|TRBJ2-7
CASSFGTSFDEQYF
TGTGCCAGCAGCTTCGGGACTAGTTTTGACGAGCAGTACTTC
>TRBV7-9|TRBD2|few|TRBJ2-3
CALGPLAGSTDTQYF
TGTGCCCTCGGACCGTTAGCGGGTAGCACAGATACGCAGTATTTT
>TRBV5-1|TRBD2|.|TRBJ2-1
CASSVRAGGPHEQFF
TGCGCCAGCAGCGTCCGAGCGGGAGGGCCCCATGAGCAGTTCTTC
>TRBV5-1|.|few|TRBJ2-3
CASSLTVTDTQYF
TGCGCCAGCAGCTTGACGGTCACAGATACGCAGTATTTT
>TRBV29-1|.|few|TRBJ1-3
CSVESWDPGNTIYF
TGCAGCGTTGAATCGTGGGACCCTGGAAACACCATATATTTT
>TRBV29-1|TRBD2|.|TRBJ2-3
CSVASGAATDTQYF
TGCAGCGTAGCTAGCGGAGCTGCCACAGATACGCAGTATTTT
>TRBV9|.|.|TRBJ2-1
CASSVGQSNNEQFF
TGTGCCAGCAGCGTAGGGCAGTCAAACAATGAGCAGTTCTTC
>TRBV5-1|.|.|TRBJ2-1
CASSLLTDYNEQFF
TGCGCCAGCAGCCTCCTGACGGACTACAATGAGCAGTTCTTC
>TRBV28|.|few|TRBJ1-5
CASSPAGGASQPQHF
TGTGCCAGCAGCCCAGCGGGAGGGGCATCTCAGCCCCAGCATTTT